The 21 T cell receptor beta chains listed next were all sequenced from one sample in a study of blood T cell repertoires in COVID-19. Measured with immunoSEQ multiplex PCR; TCRdb has only the in-frame clones, and not every one. This table has roughly 260,000 clones, roughly 86% appearing once. Sequences were obtained from peripheral blood. These receptors originate from a man aged 35-49 years who had recovered from COVID-19.

V gene TRBV28 combines with J gene TRBJ2-7; a possible D gene is TRBD1 (6 bases). The CDR3 has 16 amino acids. Deletions cut 3 bases from V and 6 bases from J, with 21 bases between. CDR1 and CDR2 (germline): MDHEN, SYDVKM. CDR3 amino acids: CASSLPQGQIGGEQYF. For the CDR3, the DNA is TGTGCCAGCAGTTTGCCACAGGGTCAAATAGGGGGCGAGCAGTACTTC.

This clone turned up a few times. The chain joins TRBV28 to TRBJ1-1; 8 positions agree with TRBD1. V shed 9 bases, J shed 6 bases, and the junction held 6 bases outside the gene matches. This CDR3 spans 12 amino acids. Germline CDR1 reads MDHEN; CDR2 reads SYDVKM. CDR3 protein: CASQDRASEAFF. The CDR3 nucleotides are TGTGCCAGTCAGGACAGGGCTTCTGAAGCTTTCTTT.

The chain couples TRBV5-4 to TRBJ1-2; TRBD1 agrees at 10 bases. CDR3 length: 15 amino acids. The germline gives CDR1 SGHNT, CDR2 YYREEE (reference sequence). Germline trimming cut 3 bases from V and 5 bases from J; bases unmatched to any gene: 7. CDR3 protein: CASSSRRGQGYGYTF. DNA of the CDR3: TGTGCCAGCAGCTCGAGAAGGGGACAGGGGTATGGCTACACCTTC.

The chain uses TRBV10-3 and TRBJ2-7, with 9 bases identical to TRBD2. The germline CDR1 and CDR2 sequences are ENHRY and SYGVKD. This CDR3 region has 15 residues. With 9 bases clipped from V and 4 bases from J, the junction kept 13 bases outside the gene matches. The CDR3: CAISAVAGARYEQYF. Written as DNA, the CDR3 is TGTGCCATAAGCGCTGTAGCGGGAGCACGTTACGAGCAGTACTTC.

The gene calls are TRBV10-3 and TRBJ2-2; the D gene is possibly TRBD2 (6 bases). From germline, CDR1 is ENHRY and CDR2 SYGVKD. CDR3 length equals 15 residues. V gave up 5 bases and J gave up 4 bases, with 14 bases separating them. CDR3 DNA: TGTGCCATCAGTCGACTAGAAGGGGCCACCGGGGAGCTGTTTTTT. Encoded protein: CAISRLEGATGELFF.

The chain has TRBV5-4 and TRBJ2-5; 10 bases are a match to TRBD1. The CDR3 loop spans 15 amino acids. Germline CDR1 is SGHNT and CDR2 is YYREEE (reference sequence). J gave up 4 bases and V 4 bases, and 7 bases lay outside the gene matches. The CDR3 is CASSLRQGAGETQYF. In nucleotides, the CDR3 is TGTGCCAGCAGCCTACGACAGGGGGCGGGAGAGACCCAGTACTTC.

This clone appeared once. The chain is built from TRBV6-5 and TRBJ2-7; TRBD1 agrees at 7 bases. With V trimmed by 10 bases and J by 4 bases, 10 bases remained unmatched. CDR1 is MNHEY, CDR2 SVGAGI, per germline. The CDR3 spans 13 residues. CDR3 sequence reads: CAIREGAGYEQYF. DNA of the CDR3: TGTGCCATTCGCGAGGGGGCGGGTTACGAGCAGTACTTC.

The chain employs TRBV10-3 and TRBJ2-7; 7 bases are shared with TRBD2. The CDR3 is 13 residues long. Germline V gene data show CDR1 as ENHRY and CDR2 as SYGVKD. V lost 5 bases and J lost 1; bases outside the gene matches: 2. The CDR3 region is CAISRDYSYEQYF. CDR3 sequence (DNA): TGTGCCATCAGTAGGGACTATTCCTACGAGCAGTACTTC.

V and J are TRBV5-4 and TRBJ2-2; tentatively, D is TRBD2 (6 bases). CDR3 length: 17 residues. Germline lookup yields CDR1 SGHNT and CDR2 YYREEE (reference sequence). The germline V and J ends were trimmed by 4 bases and 0 bases, with 16 bases remaining between them. In DNA, the CDR3 is TGTGCCAGCAGCCCCCCGCCGGGACTCGCGAACACCGGGGAGCTGTTTTTT. This codes for CASSPPPGLANTGELFF.

The rearrangement joins TRBV11-3 to TRBJ1-3; TRBD1 matches 10 bases. Trimming cost V 5 bases and J 4 bases; bases outside gene matches: 11. The CDR3 consists of 17 residues. The germline V gene has CDR1 SGHNT and CDR2 YENEEA. The CDR3 is CASSQGHRDRGGNTIYF. Here the CDR3 DNA reads TGTGCCAGCAGCCAAGGGCATAGGGACAGGGGAGGAAACACCATATATTTT.

The rearrangement joins TRBV19 to TRBJ2-4; 9 nucleotides match TRBD2. Germline V gives CDR1 LNHDA, CDR2 SQIVND (reference sequence). The CDR3 is made up of 16 amino acids. Germline trimming cut 3 bases from V and 3 bases from J; bases unmatched to any gene: 6. The chain's CDR3 is CASSMKREAFKNIQYF. The CDR3 coding sequence is TGTGCCAGTAGTATGAAGCGGGAGGCCTTCAAAAACATTCAGTACTTC.

The V gene is TRBV6-5, the J gene TRBJ2-7; 8 bases line up with TRBD1. From germline, CDR1 is MNHEY and CDR2 SVGAGI. The CDR3 sequence is 12 residues long. J lost 6 bases, V lost 6 bases, and 4 bases had no gene match. The CDR3 coding sequence is TGTGCCAGCAGCATAACAGGGGGCGAGCAGTACTTC. This encodes CASSITGGEQYF.

This chain links TRBV12-3 or TRBV12-4 with TRBJ1-1, with TRBD1 as a possible D gene (5 bases). V dropped 2 bases and J dropped 7 bases, with 8 bases sitting between them. The CDR3 is made up of 12 amino acids. This chain's CDR3 is CASSLSRVEAFF. The CDR3, as DNA: TGTGCCAGCAGTTTATCCAGGGTTGAAGCTTTCTTT.

V gene TRBV5-1 combines with J gene TRBJ1-6, with 8 bases that match TRBD1. Germline V gives CDR1 SGHRS, CDR2 YFSETQ. The V and J ends lost 4 bases and 1 base, in that order; junction bases with no gene match: 4. The CDR3 extends over 16 amino acids. The CDR3 here is CASSVNRGSYNSPLHF. The CDR3, as DNA: TGCGCCAGCAGCGTCAACAGGGGGTCCTATAATTCACCCCTCCACTTT.

The CDR3 DNA reads TGTGCCAGCAACGCCGAGGGGGGGTCTGGCTCACCCCTCCACTTT. It codes for CASNAEGGSGSPLHF. The genes are TRBV11-2 and TRBJ1-6, with D possibly matching TRBD1 (6 bases). CDR1 and CDR2 from the germline V gene are SGHAT and FQNNGV. Trimming removed 7 bases at V and 10 bases at J, with 20 bases between. This CDR3 contains 15 residues.

This chain joins TRBV5-1 and TRBJ1-3; no reliable D call. Trimming removed 0 bases from V and 4 bases from J, with 11 bases in between. The CDR3 spans 15 residues. Germline V gene lookup returns CDR1 SGHRS and CDR2 YFSETQ. The CDR3 reads CASSLGETFGNTIYF. The CDR3 DNA is TGCGCCAGCAGCTTGGGCGAGACATTCGGAAACACCATATATTTT.

The chain employs TRBV11-2 and TRBJ2-7; the D is unclear. V gave up 4 bases and J gave up 2 bases, with 9 bases separating them. Germline lookup yields CDR1 SGHAT and CDR2 FQNNGV. This CDR3 is 13 amino acids long. CDR3 nucleotides: TGTGCCAGCAGCTCCCAGCGCACCTACGAGCAGTACTTC. The encoded protein is CASSSQRTYEQYF.

V usage is TRBV3-1 (or the pseudogene TRBV3-2) and J usage is TRBJ2-7, with TRBD2 identical over 7 bases. This CDR3 spans 13 amino acids. The germline CDR1 and CDR2 sequences are LGHDT and YNNKEL (reference sequence). V shed 4 bases and J 3 bases; nucleotides not matched to a gene: 3. CDR3 region: CASSRRGDYEQYF. The CDR3 DNA reads TGTGCCAGCAGCCGCCGGGGGGACTACGAGCAGTACTTC.

V and J are TRBV5-4 and TRBJ2-3, with TRBD2 as a possible D gene (5 bases). Trimming shortened V by 2 bases and J by 6 bases, and 10 bases separated the two germline ends. Per the germline V gene, CDR1 is SGHNT and CDR2 is YYREEE (reference sequence). CDR3 length equals 13 residues. CDR3 nucleotide sequence: TGTGCCAGCAGCTTAGCGGTAGGTGATACGCAGTATTTT. The encoded protein is CASSLAVGDTQYF. The entire variable domain, with the rest obtained from reference TRBV5-4 and TRBJ2-3, is as follows: ETGVTQSPTHLIKTRGQQVTLRCSSQSGHNTVSWYQQALGQGPQFIFQYYREEENGRGNFPPRFSGLQFPNYSSELNVNALELDDSALYLCASSLAVGDTQYFGPGTRLTVL.

The chain carries TRBV9 and TRBJ1-2; maybe TRBD1 (5 bases). V dropped 5 bases and J dropped 4 bases, with 12 bases sitting between them. This CDR3 has 13 amino acids. Germline CDR1 and CDR2: SGDLS and YYNGEE. CDR3 DNA sequence: TGTGCCAGCAGTTACCCAGGGCTCTATGGCTACACCTTC. Protein product: CASSYPGLYGYTF. The variable domain in full, with the rest retrieved from reference TRBV9 and TRBJ1-2, is DSGVTQTPKHLITATGQRVTLRCSPRSGDLSVYWYQQSLDQGLQFLIQYYNGEERAKGNILERFSAQQFPDLHSELNLSSLELGDSALYFCASSYPGLYGYTFGSGTRLTVV.

The CDR3: CASSPGVAYGYTF. CDR3 coding DNA: TGTGCCAGCTCACCCGGCGTAGCCTATGGCTACACCTTC. The chain uses TRBV18 and TRBJ1-2; unclear D gene. CDR3 size: 13 residues. V was shortened by 3 bases and J by 4 bases, with 9 bases between the two germline ends. In germline, CDR1 is KGHSH, CDR2 LQKENI. The entire variable domain, with the rest obtained from reference TRBV18 and TRBJ1-2, is as follows: NAGVMQNPRHLVRRRGQEARLRCSPMKGHSHVYWYRQLPEEGLKFMVYLQKENIIDESGMPKERFSAEFPKEGPSILRIQQVVRGDSAAYFCASSPGVAYGYTFGSGTRLTVV.